This T cell receptor (beta chain) was sequenced for a study of blood T cell repertoires in COVID-19. Here immunoSEQ multiplex PCR was the method, and the copy in TCRdb shows in-frame clones only, minus some. The table includes about 410,000 clones, 75% to 90% detected once. The source is a woman aged 40 to 50 with COVID-19, enrolled during active disease. The material sequenced was peripheral blood.

Here the CDR3 reads CASSSLGGGYNEQFF. The CDR3 nucleotides are TGTGCCAGTAGCTCACTGGGGGGGGGTTACAATGAGCAGTTCTTC. The chain couples TRBV19 to TRBJ2-1; TRBD2 matches 7 bases. The CDR3 runs to 15 residues. The junction had 9 bases not matched to a gene; V was cut back by 6 bases and J by 4 bases. Germline V gene lookup returns CDR1 LNHDA and CDR2 SQIVND (reference sequence).